The source of this T cell receptor (beta chain) is a study of cytomegalovirus exposure and HLA in healthy donors. The CDR3 is 15 residues long. The V end was cut by 3 bases, the J end by 0 bases, with 12 bases between. The germline V gene has CDR1 SGHNT and CDR2 YYREEE (reference sequence). PCR amplification relied on 60 Vbeta primers (plus 13 Jbeta primers). Produced via immunoSEQ multiplex PCR; TCRdb's table is partial and in-frame only. In the table there are some 150,000 clones, roughly four fifths of which are singletons. This clonotype was sampled from a woman between 45 and 60 years old in good health and CMV-seronegative. The chain combines TRBV5-4 with TRBJ1-1; D possibly corresponds to TRBD1 (5 bases). Sequencing was carried out using PBMCs. CDR3 residues: CASSSAQGLNTEAFF. CDR3 coding DNA: TGTGCCAGCAGCTCCGCCCAGGGTTTGAACACTGAAGCTTTCTTT.